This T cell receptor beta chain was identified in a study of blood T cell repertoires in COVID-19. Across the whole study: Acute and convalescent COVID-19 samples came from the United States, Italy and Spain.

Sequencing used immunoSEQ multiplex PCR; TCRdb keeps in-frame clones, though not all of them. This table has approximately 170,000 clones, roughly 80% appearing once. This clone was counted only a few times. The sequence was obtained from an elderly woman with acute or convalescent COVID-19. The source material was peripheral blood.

The DNA for the CDR3 is TGTGCCAGCAGACCTACAACTAGCGGGGGTAACACCGGGGAGCTGTTTTTT. Its translation is CASRPTTSGGNTGELFF. V gene TRBV3-1 (or the pseudogene TRBV3-2) combines with J gene TRBJ2-2, with TRBD2 identical over 11 bases. J was trimmed by 2 bases and V by 6 bases; bases with no gene match: 8. The V gene's germline CDR1 is LGHDT and CDR2 YNNKEL (reference sequence). The CDR3 has 17 amino acids.